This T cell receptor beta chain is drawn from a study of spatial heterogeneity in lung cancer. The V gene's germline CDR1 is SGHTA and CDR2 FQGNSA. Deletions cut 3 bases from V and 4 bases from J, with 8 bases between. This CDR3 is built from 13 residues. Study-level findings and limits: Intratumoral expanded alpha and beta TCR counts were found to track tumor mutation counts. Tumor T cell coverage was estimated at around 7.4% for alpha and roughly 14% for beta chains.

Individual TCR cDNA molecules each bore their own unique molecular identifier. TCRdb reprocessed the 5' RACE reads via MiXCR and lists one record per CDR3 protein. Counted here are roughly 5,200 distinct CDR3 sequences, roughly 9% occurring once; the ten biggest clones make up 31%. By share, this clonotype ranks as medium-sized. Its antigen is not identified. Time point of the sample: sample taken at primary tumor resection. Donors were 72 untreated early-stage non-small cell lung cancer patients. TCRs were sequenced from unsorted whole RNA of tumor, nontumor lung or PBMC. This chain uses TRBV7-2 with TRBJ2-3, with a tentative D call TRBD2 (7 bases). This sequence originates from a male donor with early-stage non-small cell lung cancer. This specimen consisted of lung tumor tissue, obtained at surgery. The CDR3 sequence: CASSLRGPDTQYF. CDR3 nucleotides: TGTGCCAGCAGCTTGCGGGGGCCAGATACGCAGTATTTT. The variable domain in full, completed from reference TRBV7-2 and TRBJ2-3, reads GAGVSQSPSNKVTEKGKDVELRCDPISGHTALYWYRQSLGQGLEFLIYFQGNSAPDKSGLPSDRFSAERTGGSVSTLTIQRTQQEDSAVYLCASSLRGPDTQYFGPGTRLTVL.